These 3 T cell receptor beta chains were all obtained from the same sample, sequenced in a study of blood T cells in healthy people across ages. Primed by a sample-barcoded 5' primer and a J-beta primer mix, a second PCR proceeded for 7 to 11 cycles. TCRdb processed the 5' RACE reads anew with MiXCR; each CDR3 protein has one entry. The data hold about 640,000 distinct CDR3 sequences, with around 54% observed a single time. Source material: blood. The receptors shown here come from a man in his fifties or sixties in good health.

This clonotype has only one observation. V usage is TRBV27 and J usage is TRBJ2-5, with 7 bases that match TRBD2. The ends lost 4 bases at V and 1 base at J; junction bases unmatched: 6. Germline loops: CDR1 MNHEY, CDR2 SMNVEV (reference sequence). The CDR3 runs 15 residues. Written as DNA, the CDR3 is TGTGCCAGCAGTTCGCCAGCGGGGCCCCAAGAGACCCAGTACTTC. Protein sequence: CASSSPAGPQETQYF.

The CDR3 sequence: CASSLGPPGGSGGELFF. In nucleotides, the CDR3 is TGTGCCAGCAGCTTAGGGCCCCCCGGGGGGAGTGGCGGGGAGCTGTTTTTT. V usage is TRBV7-8 and J usage is TRBJ2-2, with TRBD2 matching over 7 bases. The junction had 12 bases not matched to a gene; V was cut back by 1 base and J by 7 bases. The CDR3 has 17 amino acids. The germline V gene encodes CDR1 SGHVS and CDR2 FQNEAQ.

The chain links TRBV5-1 to TRBJ2-7; the match to TRBD1 covers 7 bases. J lost 7 bases, V lost 3 bases, and 13 bases had no gene match. The CDR3 is 15 amino acids. CDR1 is SGHRS, CDR2 YFSETQ, per germline. This CDR3 is CASSSDRDTRGEQYF. The CDR3 region has the DNA TGCGCCAGCAGCTCAGACAGGGACACCAGGGGGGAGCAGTACTTC.